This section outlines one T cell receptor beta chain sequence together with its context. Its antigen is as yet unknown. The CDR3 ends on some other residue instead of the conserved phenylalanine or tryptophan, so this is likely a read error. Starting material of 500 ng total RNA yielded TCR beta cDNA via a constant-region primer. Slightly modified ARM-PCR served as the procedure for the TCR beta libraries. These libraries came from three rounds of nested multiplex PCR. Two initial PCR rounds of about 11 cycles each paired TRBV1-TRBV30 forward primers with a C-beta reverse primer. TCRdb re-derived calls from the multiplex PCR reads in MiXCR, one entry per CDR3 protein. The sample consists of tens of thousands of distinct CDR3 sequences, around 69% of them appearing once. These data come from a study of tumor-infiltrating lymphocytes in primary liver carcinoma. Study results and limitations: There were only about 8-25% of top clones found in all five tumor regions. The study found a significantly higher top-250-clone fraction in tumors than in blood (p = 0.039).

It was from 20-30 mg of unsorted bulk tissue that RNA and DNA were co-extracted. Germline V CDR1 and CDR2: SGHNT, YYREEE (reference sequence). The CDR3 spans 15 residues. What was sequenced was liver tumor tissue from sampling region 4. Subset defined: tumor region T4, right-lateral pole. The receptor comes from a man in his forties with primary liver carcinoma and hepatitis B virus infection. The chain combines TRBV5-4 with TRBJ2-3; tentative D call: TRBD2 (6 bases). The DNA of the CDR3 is TGTGCCAACAGCACTGAGCGGGCCCGCACAGATACGCAGTATTCT. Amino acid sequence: CANSTERARTDTQYS.